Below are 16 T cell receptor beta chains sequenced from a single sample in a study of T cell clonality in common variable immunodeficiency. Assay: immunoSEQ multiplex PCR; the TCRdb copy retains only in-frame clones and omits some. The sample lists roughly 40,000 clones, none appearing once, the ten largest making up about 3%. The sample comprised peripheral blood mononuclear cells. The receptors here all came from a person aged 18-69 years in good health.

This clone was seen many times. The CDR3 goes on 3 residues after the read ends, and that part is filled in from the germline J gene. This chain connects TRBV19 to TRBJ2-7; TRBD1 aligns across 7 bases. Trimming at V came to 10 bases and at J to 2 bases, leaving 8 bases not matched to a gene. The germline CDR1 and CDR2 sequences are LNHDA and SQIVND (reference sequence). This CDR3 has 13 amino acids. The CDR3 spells CATSTGPTYEQYF. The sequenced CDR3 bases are TGTGCCACTTCGACAGGGCCAACCTACGAG.

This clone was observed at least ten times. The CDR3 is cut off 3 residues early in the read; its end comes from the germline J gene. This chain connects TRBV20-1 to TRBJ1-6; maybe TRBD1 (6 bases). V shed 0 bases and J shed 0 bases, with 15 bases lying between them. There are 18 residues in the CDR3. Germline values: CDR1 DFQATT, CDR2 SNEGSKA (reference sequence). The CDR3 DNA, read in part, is TGCAGTGCTAGAGACCCACAGGTGACAGGCTCCTATAATTCACCC. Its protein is CSARDPQVTGSYNSP. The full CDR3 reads CSARDPQVTGSYNSPLHF.

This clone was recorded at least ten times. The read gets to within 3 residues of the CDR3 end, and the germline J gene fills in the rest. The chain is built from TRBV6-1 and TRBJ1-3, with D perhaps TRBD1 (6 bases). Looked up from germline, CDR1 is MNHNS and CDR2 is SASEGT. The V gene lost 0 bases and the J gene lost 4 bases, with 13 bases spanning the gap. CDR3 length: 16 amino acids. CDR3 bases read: TGTGCCAGCAGTGAAGCGCTTCAGGGGCTGGGAAACACC. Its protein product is CASSEALQGLGNT. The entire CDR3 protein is CASSEALQGLGNTIYF.

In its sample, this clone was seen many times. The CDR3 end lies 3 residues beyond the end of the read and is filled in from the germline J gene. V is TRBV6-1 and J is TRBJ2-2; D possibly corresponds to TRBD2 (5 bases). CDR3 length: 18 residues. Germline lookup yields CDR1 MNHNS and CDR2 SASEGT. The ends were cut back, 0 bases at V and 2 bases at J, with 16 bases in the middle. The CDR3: CASSEALWRVGNTGELFF. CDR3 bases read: TGTGCCAGCAGTGAAGCGCTATGGCGGGTTGGCAACACCGGGGAG.

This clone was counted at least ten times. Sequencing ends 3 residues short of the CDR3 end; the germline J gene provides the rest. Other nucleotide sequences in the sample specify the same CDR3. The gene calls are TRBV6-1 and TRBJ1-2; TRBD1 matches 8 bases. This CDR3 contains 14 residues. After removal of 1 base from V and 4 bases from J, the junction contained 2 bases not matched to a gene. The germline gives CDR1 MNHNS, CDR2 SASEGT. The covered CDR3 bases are TGTGCCAGCAGTGAAGGGACAGGGCTCTATGGC. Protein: CASSEGTGLYG. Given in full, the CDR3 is CASSEGTGLYGYTF.

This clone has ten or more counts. Here the CDR3 reads CSAKSGSRDTGELFF. The part of the CDR3 DNA that was read is TGCAGTGCCAAAAGCGGGAGTAGGGACACCGGGGAG. This chain links TRBV20-1 with TRBJ2-2, with 8 bases aligning to TRBD2. The read is 3 residues too short to cover the CDR3 end, so that end is filled in from the germline J gene. Germline V gives CDR1 DFQATT, CDR2 SNEGSKA (reference sequence). Unmatched junction bases numbered 9, after V lost 6 bases and J lost 3 bases. CDR3 length equals 15 residues.

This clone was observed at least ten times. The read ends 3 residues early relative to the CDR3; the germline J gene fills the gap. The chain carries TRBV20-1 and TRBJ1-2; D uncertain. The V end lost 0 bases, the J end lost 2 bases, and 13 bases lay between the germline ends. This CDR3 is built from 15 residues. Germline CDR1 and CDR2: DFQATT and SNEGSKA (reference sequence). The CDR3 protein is CSARDKRGWNYGYTF. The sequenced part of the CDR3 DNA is TGCAGTGCTAGAGATAAGCGGGGTTGGAACTATGGC.

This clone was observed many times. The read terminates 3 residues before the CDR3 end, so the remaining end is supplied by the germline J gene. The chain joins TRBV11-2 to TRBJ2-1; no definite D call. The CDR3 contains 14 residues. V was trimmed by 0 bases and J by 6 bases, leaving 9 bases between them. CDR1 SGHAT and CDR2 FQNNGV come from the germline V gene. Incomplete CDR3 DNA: TGTGCCAGCAGCTTAGAGCAATCGGGCAATGAG. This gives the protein CASSLEQSGNE. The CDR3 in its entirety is CASSLEQSGNEQFF.

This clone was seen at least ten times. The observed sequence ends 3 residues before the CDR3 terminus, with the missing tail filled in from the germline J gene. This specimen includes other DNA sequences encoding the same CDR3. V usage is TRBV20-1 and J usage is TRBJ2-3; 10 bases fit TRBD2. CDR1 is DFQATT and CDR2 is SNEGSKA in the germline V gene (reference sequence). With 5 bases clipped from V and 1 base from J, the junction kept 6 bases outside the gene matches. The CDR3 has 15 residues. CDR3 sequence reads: CSASSLAGRTDTQYF. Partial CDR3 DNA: TGCAGTGCTTCTTCACTAGCGGGGCGCACAGATACG.

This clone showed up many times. The CDR3: CASSQDHAYSYEQYF. The sequenced part of the CDR3 DNA is TGCGCCAGCAGCCAAGATCACGCCTACAGCTACGAG. V gene TRBV4-1 combines with J gene TRBJ2-7; D remains unclear. The read halts 3 residues ahead of the CDR3 end, with the missing end drawn from the germline J gene. The V end lost 0 bases, the J end lost 3 bases, and 12 bases lay between the germline ends. The CDR3 consists of 15 residues. Germline assignment: CDR1 MGHRA and CDR2 YSYEKL.

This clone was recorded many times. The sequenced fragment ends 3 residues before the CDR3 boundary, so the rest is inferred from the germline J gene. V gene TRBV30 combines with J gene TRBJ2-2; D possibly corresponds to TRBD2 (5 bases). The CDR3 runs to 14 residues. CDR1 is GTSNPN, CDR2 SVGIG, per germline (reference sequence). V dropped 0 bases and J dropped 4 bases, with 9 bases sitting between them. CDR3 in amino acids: CAWSVDFFTGELFF. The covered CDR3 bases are TGTGCCTGGAGTGTGGACTTTTTCACCGGGGAG.

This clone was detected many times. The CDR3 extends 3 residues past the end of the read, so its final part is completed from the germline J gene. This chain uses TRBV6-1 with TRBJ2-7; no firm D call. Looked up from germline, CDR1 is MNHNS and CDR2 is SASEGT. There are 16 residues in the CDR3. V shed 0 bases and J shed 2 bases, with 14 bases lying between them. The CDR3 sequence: CASSEALSSATYEQYF. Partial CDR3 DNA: TGTGCCAGCAGTGAAGCGCTTAGCAGCGCTACCTACGAG.

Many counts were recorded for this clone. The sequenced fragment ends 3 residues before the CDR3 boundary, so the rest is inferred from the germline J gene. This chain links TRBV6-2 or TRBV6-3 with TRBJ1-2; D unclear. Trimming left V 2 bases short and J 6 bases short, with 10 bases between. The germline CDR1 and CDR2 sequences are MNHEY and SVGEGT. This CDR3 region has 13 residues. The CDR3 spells CASSYGGHNGYTF. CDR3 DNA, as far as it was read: TGTGCCAGCAGTTACGGCGGGCATAATGGC.

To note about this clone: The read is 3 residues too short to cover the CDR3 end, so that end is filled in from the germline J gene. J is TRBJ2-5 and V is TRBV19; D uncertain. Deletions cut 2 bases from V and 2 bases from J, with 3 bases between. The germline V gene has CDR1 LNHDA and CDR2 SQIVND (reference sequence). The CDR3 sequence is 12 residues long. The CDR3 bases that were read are TGTGCCAGTAGTATACCACAAGAGACC. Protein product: CASSIPQET. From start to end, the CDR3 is CASSIPQETQYF.

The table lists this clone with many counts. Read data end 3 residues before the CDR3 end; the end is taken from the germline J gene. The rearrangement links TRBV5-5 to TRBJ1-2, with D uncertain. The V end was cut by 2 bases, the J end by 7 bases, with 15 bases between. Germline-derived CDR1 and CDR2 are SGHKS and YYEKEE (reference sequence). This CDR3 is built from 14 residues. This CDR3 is CASSFAGAPLGYTF. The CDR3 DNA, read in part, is TGTGCCAGCAGCTTTGCAGGTGCTCCTCTTGGC. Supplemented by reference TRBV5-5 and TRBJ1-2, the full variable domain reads DAGVTQSPTHLIKTRGQQVTLRCSPISGHKSVSWYQQVLGQGPQFIFQYYEKEERGRGNFPDRFSARQFPNYSSELNVNALLLGDSALYLCASSFAGAPLGYTFGSGTRLTVV.

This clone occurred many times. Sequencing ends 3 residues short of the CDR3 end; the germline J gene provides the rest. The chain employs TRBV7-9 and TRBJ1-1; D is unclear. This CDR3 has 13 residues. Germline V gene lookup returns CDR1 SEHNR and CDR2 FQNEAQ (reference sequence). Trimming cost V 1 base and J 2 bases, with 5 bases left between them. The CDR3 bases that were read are TGTGCCAGCAGCTTAGGCAGTAACACTGAA. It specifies CASSLGSNTE. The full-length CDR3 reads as CASSLGSNTEAFF. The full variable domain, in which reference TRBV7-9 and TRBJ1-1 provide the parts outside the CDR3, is DTGVSQNPRHKITKRGQNVTFRCDPISEHNRLYWYRQTLGQGPEFLTYFQNEAQLEKSRLLSDRFSAERPKGSFSTLEIQRTEQGDSAMYLCASSLGSNTEAFFGQGTRLTVV.